This entry features one T cell receptor (beta chain) sequence. Its target is unknown. The sample is drawn from a study of T-cell memory formation after mild COVID-19. The CDR3 runs to 13 residues. V lost 6 bases to trimming and J lost 9 bases, with 15 bases between them. The TCR alpha and TCR beta cDNA libraries, bearing sample barcodes and UMIs, were generated by 5'RACE using constant-segment primers. TCRdb reprocessed the 5' RACE reads via MiXCR and lists one record per CDR3 protein. Among 400,000 to 500,000 distinct CDR3 sequences listed, 24% were seen once. Broader study findings: Contracting CD4+ clones were located mainly in CM and EM, and CD8+ clones in EMRA.

The chain uses TRBV12-3 or TRBV12-4 and TRBJ2-1; D possibly corresponds to TRBD2 (6 bases). The TCR sequence derives from an adult woman who had mild COVID-19 (a few samples of this study predate the infection). Cell type and time point are not known. Sequenced material: PBMCs or a T cell subset sorted from them (not recorded which). In DNA form, the CDR3 reads TGTGCCAGCAGGACCGGGACTGAGGGTGAGCAGTTCTTC. Translating it yields CASRTGTEGEQFF.